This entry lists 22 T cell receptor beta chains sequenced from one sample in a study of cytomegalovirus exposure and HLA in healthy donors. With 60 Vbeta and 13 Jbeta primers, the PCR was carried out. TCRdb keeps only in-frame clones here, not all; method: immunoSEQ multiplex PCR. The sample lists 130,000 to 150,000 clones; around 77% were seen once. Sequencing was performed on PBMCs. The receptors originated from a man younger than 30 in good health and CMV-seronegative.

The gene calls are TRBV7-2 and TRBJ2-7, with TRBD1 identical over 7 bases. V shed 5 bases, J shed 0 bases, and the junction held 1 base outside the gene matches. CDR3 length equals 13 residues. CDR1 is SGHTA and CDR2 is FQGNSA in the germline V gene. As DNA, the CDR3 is TGTGCCAGCAGCGGGACAGTCTCCTACGAGCAGTACTTC. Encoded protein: CASSGTVSYEQYF.

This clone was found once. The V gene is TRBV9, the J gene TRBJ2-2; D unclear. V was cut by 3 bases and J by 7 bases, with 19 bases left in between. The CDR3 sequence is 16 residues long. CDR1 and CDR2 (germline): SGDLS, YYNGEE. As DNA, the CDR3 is TGTGCCAGCAGCGCAGAAATGGTGGCAGATGGCGGGGAGCTGTTTTTT. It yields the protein CASSAEMVADGGELFF.

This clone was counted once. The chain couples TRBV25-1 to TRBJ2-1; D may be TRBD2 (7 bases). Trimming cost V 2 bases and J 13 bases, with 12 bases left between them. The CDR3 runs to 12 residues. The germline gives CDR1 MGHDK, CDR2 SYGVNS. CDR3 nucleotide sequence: TGTGCCAGCAGTGAAGCGGGGGCTAGACAGTTCTTC. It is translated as CASSEAGARQFF.

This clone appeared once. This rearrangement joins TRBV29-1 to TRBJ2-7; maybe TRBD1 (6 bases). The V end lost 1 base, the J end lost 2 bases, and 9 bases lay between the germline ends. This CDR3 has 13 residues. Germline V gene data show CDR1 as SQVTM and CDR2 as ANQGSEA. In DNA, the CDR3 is TGCAGCGTTGAAGGTGGGGGCACCTACGAGCAGTACTTC. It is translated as CSVEGGGTYEQYF.

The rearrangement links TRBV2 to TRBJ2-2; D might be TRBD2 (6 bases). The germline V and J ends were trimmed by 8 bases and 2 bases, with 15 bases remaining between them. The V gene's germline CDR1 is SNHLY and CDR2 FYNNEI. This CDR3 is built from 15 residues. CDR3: CASRSGTSNTGELFF. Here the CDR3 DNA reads TGTGCCAGCCGTTCCGGGACTTCAAACACCGGGGAGCTGTTTTTT.

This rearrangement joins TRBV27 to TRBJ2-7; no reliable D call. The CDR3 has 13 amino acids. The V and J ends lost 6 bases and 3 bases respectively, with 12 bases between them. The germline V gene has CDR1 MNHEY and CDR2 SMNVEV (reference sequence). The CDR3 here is CASSRGLFYEQYF. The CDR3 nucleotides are TGTGCCAGCAGCCGCGGCCTATTCTACGAGCAGTACTTC.

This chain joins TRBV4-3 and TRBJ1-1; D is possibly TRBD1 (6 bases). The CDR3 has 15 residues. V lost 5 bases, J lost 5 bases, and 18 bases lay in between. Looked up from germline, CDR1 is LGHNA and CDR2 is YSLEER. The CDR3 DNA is TGCGCCAGCAGCGCGCTACAGGGAGGGAAAACTGAAGCTTTCTTT. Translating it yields CASSALQGGKTEAFF.

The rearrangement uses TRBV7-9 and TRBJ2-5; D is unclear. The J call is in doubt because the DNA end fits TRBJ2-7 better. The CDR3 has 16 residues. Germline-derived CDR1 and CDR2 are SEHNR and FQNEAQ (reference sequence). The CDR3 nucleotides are TGTGCCAGCAGCTCCGAAATGCCCGAGGCACTCTACGAGCAGTACTTC. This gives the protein CASSSEMPEALYEQYF.

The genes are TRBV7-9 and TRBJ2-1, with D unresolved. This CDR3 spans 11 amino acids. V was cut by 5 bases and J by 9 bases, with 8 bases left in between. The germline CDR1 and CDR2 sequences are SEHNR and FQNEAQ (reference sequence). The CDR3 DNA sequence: TGTGCCAGCAGCCCCCCCAGTGAGCAGTTCTTC. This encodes CASSPPSEQFF.

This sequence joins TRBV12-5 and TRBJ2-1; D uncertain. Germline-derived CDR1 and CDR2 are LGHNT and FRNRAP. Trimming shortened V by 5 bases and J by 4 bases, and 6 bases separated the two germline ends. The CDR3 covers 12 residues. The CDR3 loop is CASGGGYNEQFF. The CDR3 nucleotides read TGTGCTAGTGGTGGCGGTTACAATGAGCAGTTCTTC.

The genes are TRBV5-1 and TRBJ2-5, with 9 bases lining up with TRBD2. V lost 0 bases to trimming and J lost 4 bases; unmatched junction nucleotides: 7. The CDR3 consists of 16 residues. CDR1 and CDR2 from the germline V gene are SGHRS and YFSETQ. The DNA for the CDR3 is TGCGCCAGCAGCTTGGGGGCTAGCGGGGTTAGAGAGACCCAGTACTTC. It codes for CASSLGASGVRETQYF.

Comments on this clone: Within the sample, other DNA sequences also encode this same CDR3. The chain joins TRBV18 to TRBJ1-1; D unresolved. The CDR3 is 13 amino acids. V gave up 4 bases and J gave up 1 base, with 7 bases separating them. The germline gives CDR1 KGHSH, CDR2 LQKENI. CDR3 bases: TGTGCCAGCTCACTACAGAGGAACACTGAAGCTTTCTTT. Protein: CASSLQRNTEAFF. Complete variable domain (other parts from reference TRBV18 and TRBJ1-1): NAGVMQNPRHLVRRRGQEARLRCSPMKGHSHVYWYRQLPEEGLKFMVYLQKENIIDESGMPKERFSAEFPKEGPSILRIQQVVRGDSAAYFCASSLQRNTEAFFGQGTRLTVV.

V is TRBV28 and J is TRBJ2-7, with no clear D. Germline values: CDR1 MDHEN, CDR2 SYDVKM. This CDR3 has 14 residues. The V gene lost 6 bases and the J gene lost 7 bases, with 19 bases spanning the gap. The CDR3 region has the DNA TGTGCCAGCAGCCCTTCGCTCCTCCCTATAGAGCAGTACTTC. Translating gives CASSPSLLPIEQYF. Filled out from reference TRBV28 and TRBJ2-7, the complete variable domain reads DVKVTQSSRYLVKRTGEKVFLECVQDMDHENMFWYRQDPGLGLRLIYFSYDVKMKEKGDIPEGYSVSREKKERFSLILESASTNQTSMYLCASSPSLLPIEQYFGPGTRLTVT.

As DNA, the CDR3 is TGTGCCCGCGCAGGGGGCTCCTACGAGCAGTACTTC. Translation: CARAGGSYEQYF. The chain is built from TRBV30 and TRBJ2-7, with TRBD1 identical over 7 bases. The germline V gene encodes CDR1 GTSNPN and CDR2 SVGIG (reference sequence). The CDR3 spans 12 residues. After removal of 8 bases from V and 0 bases from J, the junction contained 4 bases not matched to a gene.

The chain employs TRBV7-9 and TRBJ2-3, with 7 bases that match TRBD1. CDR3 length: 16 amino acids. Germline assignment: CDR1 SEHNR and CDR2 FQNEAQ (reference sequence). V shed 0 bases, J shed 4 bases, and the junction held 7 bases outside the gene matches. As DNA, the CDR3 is TGTGCCAGCAGCTTAGCGGAAGGGGGCAGGGCAGATACGCAGTATTTT. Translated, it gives CASSLAEGGRADTQYF.

CDR3: CASSQSLLSNQPQHF. DNA for the CDR3: TGTGCCAGCAGCCAGTCTCTCCTAAGCAATCAGCCCCAGCATTTT. The gene calls are TRBV4-2 and TRBJ1-5; D is unresolved. The germline CDR1 and CDR2 sequences are LGHNA and YNFKEQ. CDR3 length equals 15 residues. The germline V and J ends were trimmed by 3 bases and 1 base, with 10 bases remaining between them.

The CDR3 bases are TGTGCCAGTAGAGACAGGGGGCGGGTGGACACCGGGGAGCTGTTTTTT. Translated, it gives CASRDRGRVDTGELFF. This chain uses TRBV19 with TRBJ2-2; 10 bases line up with TRBD1. Germline CDR1 LNHDA, CDR2 SQIVND (reference sequence). The ends lost 6 bases at V and 3 bases at J; junction bases unmatched: 7. This CDR3 has 16 residues.

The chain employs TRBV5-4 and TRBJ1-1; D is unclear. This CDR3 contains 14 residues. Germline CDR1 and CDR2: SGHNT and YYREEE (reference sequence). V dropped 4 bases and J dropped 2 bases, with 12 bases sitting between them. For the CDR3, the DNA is TGTGCCAGCAGCCCCGGTTGGGCCAACACTGAAGCTTTCTTT. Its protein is CASSPGWANTEAFF.

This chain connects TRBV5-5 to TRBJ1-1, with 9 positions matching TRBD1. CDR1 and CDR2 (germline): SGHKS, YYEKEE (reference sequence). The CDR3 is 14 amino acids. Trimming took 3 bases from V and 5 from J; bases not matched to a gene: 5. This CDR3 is CASSYTGGYTEAFF. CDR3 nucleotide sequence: TGTGCCAGCAGCTACACAGGGGGCTATACTGAAGCTTTCTTT.

CDR3 sequence reads: CASSVDRGEKLFF. The CDR3 DNA sequence: TGCGCCAGCAGCGTAGACAGGGGGGAAAAACTGTTTTTT. This chain uses TRBV5-1 with TRBJ1-4; 9 bases fit TRBD1. The trim removed 4 bases at V and 8 bases at J, leaving 3 bases unmatched. The CDR3 has 13 amino acids. Germline V CDR1 and CDR2: SGHRS, YFSETQ.

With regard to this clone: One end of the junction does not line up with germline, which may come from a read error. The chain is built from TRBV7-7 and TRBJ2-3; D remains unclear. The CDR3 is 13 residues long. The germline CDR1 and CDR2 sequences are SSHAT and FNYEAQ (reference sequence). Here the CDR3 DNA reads TGTGCTAGCAGCCGCGATCTCTTTGATACGCAGTATTTT. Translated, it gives CASSRDLFDTQYF.

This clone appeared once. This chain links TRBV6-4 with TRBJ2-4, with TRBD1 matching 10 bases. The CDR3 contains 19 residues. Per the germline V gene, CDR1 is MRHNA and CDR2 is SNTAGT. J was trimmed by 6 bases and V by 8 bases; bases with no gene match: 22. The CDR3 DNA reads TGTGCCAGCCCACGCAAAAGTCAAACGGGACAGGGGTTTCCAAACATTCAGTACTTC. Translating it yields CASPRKSQTGQGFPNIQYF.